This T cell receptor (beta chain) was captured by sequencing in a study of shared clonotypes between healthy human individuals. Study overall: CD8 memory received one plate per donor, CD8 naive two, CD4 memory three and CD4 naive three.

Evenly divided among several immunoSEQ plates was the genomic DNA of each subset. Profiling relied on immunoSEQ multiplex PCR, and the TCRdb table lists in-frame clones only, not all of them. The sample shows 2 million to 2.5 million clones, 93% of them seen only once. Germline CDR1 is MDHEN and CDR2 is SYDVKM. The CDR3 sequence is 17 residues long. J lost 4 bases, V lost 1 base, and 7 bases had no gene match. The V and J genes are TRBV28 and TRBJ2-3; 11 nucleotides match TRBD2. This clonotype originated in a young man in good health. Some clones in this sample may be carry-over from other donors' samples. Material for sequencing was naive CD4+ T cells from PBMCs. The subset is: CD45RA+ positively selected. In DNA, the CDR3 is TGTGCCAGCAGTTTATCTAGCGGGAGGACTCGAGCAGATACGCAGTATTTT. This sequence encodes CASSLSSGRTRADTQYF.